Reported below is one TCR beta chain. Followed longitudinally, the Seattle patients had been enrolled during active infection. Original handling: Estimation of nucleated cell counts relied on the amplification of reference gene primers. Method: immunoSEQ multiplex PCR; TCRdb's copy keeps in-frame clones and lacks some. V, J and clone size reflect that table, while D and trimming were determined from the DNA. The sample yields roughly 100,000 clones, roughly 90% seen once. This specimen comes from a study of blood T cell repertoires in COVID-19. Overall study context: Researchers got acute and convalescent COVID-19 samples from the United States, Italy and Spain. T cells, B-cell-depleted T cells, or PBMCs provided the cDNA or gDNA that served as material.

The CDR3 has 12 residues. CDR1 MNHEY and CDR2 SVGEGT come from the germline V gene. Trimming pared 6 bases from V and 6 bases from J, leaving 9 bases between. Source material: peripheral blood. The clonotype originates from a woman aged 45 to 65 with COVID-19, enrolled during active disease. The chain joins TRBV6-2 or TRBV6-3 to TRBJ2-1, with TRBD1 as a possible D gene (5 bases). CDR3 amino acids: CASSRQGNEQFF. As DNA, the CDR3 is TGTGCCAGCAGCCGCCAGGGCAATGAGCAGTTCTTC.